This paragraph reports one TCR beta chain. What antigen it recognizes has not been identified. Nothing much larger sits one base from this clone, and base qualities are not available. These data come from a study of identical twins (dated by TCRdb to the mid-2010s). General notes on the study: TCR alpha and beta repertoires from monozygotic twins, unrelated adults of various ages and cord blood were deep-sequenced to test whether fetal clonotypes persist. To rule out contamination, the twin experiments were replicated at different times with different library preparation protocols.

A distance of 16 bases separates the germline ends of V and J, which lose 2 bases and 2 bases respectively. CDR1 is given as SGHVS and CDR2 as FQNEAQ, both from the germline V gene. The CDR3 runs 17 amino acids, cysteine and phenylalanine included. Only the CDR3 DNA stays, 51 bases, in frame from base 1. The library relied on 5' RACE. For sequencing, an Illumina HiSeq 2000 was employed. Template switching added a universal primer binding site, and the final cDNA carried a unique molecular identifier that allowed TCR cDNA molecules to be counted accurately. First-strand cDNA for TCR alpha and beta chains was synthesized from specific primers in the conserved constant-segment region. To control for contamination, each cDNA library was double barcoded with a SMART-Mk sample barcode plus Illumina barcodes. TruSeq adapter sequences, together with Illumina sample barcodes, were added in two successive PCR steps. Sequencing of the TCR alpha and beta cDNA libraries was done on the Illumina HiSeq platform using custom primers. The paper's processing steps were these. MiGEC processed the raw reads to extract unique molecular identifiers, while MiXCR was used to determine the CDR3 positions. Recombination models were inferred per individual with the repgenHMM and IGoR tools using an EM algorithm. Shared clonotype analysis was performed with the tcR package in R, normalizing sharing by the product of cloneset sizes. To study raw recombination free of thymic and clonal selection effects, out-of-frame nonproductive sequences were analyzed. Clones were called with MiXCR by TCRdb after fastp trimmed the public reads at Q25, and only in-frame beta chains were retained. CDR3 protein sequences are deduplicated, and each keeps its most common genes and DNA. TCRdb's processing, not the authors', yielded these V and J calls. The sample profile shows 700,000 or so distinct CDR3 sequences; about 9.4% of them were found once. Of the sample, approximately 0.94% is held by the ten largest clones.

Only healthy Caucasian donors were included. The twin cohort consisted of three pairs of female monozygotic twins, all aged roughly 18 to 29 years. Peripheral blood mononuclear cells were used as the source from which RNA for TCR libraries was isolated. Broader findings and caveats from the paper: Abundant cord blood beta clonotypes carried fewer insertions; young adult naive repertoires showed a weaker similar trend, while memory repertoires showed none. Excess twin sharing in beta out-of-frame sequences was weaker because fewer shared sequences lowered the signal-to-noise ratio. Compared with coincidental sharing between unrelated individuals, out-of-frame TCR alpha sequences shared between twins had an excess of sequences with low generation probability. Conclusions relied on cross-sectional statistical analysis, since the same donors could not be followed over many years. In monozygotic twins, recombination models systematically underestimated out-of-frame TCR alpha sharing, but the models matched the sharing seen between unrelated individuals. Invariant T cells such as MAIT and iNKT could partly confound zero-insertion analyses, though diverse VJ usage argued against this for most clonotypes.

This sample also belongs to another study, concerning yellow fever vaccine responses in identical twins. The second study's authors report: The T cell response to vaccination in identical twins was reported by the authors to appear partly convergent and partly personalized. Focusing on identical twins, the study followed the T cell clones that responded to the vaccine, and did so with precision.

The rearrangement combines TRBV7-8 with TRBJ1-5, with TRBD1 tentatively as D gene (5 bases match). Sequencing was carried out using PBMCs. This clonotype was sampled from a woman aged 18-35 years in good health. The DNA reads TGTGCCAGCAGCTTAAGGGGAGGGGAAGGTGGCAATCAGCCCCAGCATTTT. This yields the protein CASSLRGGEGGNQPQHF.